The 8 T cell receptor beta chains below were found in one sample sequenced in a study of T cell repertoires in cytomegalovirus infection. MiXCR, run by TCRdb on the reads, gives a single entry per CDR3 protein. The sample includes about 530,000 distinct CDR3 sequences, 26% of them seen just once. The specimen sequenced was PBMCs. These receptors all come from a human donor in good health (CMV status not recorded). Some clones in this sample may be carry-over from other donors' samples.

This chain links TRBV7-9 with TRBJ2-1, with D tentatively TRBD1 (6 bases). V lost 4 bases to trimming and J lost 8 bases, with 18 bases between them. The germline gives CDR1 SEHNR, CDR2 FQNEAQ (reference sequence). The CDR3 length is 15 residues. As DNA, the CDR3 is TGTGCCAGCAGCTCAGGGGTCTCAGAGAGGGATGAGCAGTTCTTC. It is translated as CASSSGVSERDEQFF.

This clonotype occurred a few times. This sequence joins TRBV7-9 and TRBJ2-3; D not certain. Germline V gives CDR1 SEHNR, CDR2 FQNEAQ (reference sequence). Deletions cut 6 bases from V and 4 bases from J, with 8 bases between. The CDR3 consists of 12 residues. The CDR3 DNA reads as TGTGCCAGCAGACTTACCCCAGATACGCAGTATTTT. This gives the protein CASRLTPDTQYF.

The J gene is TRBJ2-5, the V gene TRBV11-2, with a weak D call TRBD2 (6 bases). CDR1 is SGHAT and CDR2 is FQNNGV in the germline V gene. The CDR3 loop spans 13 amino acids. The germline V and J ends were trimmed by 6 bases and 4 bases, with 12 bases remaining between them. CDR3 sequence: CASRRVGGETQYF. CDR3 coding DNA: TGTGCCAGCAGGCGGGTGGGGGGAGAGACCCAGTACTTC. Complete variable domain (other parts from reference TRBV11-2 and TRBJ2-5): EAGVAQSPRYKIIEKRQSVAFWCNPISGHATLYWYQQILGQGPKLLIQFQNNGVVDDSQLPKDRFSAERLKGVDSTLKIQPAKLEDSAVYLCASRRVGGETQYFGPGTRLLVL.

In this sample, this clonotype turned up many times. The V call is TRBV7-2, the J call TRBJ2-1, with TRBD2 identical over 7 bases. This CDR3 comprises 14 residues. V gave up 4 bases and J gave up 0 bases; unmatched junction bases: 0. From germline, CDR1 is SGHTA and CDR2 FQGNSA. In nucleotides, the CDR3 is TGTGCCAGCAGCTGGACTAGCTCCTACAATGAGCAGTTCTTC. Translation: CASSWTSSYNEQFF.

This clonotype has more than one count but fewer than ten. The chain has TRBV6-2 or TRBV6-3 and TRBJ1-1, with D possibly matching TRBD1 (6 bases). V lost 6 bases and J lost 3, with 17 bases in between. Germline V lookup: CDR1 MNHEY, CDR2 SVGEGT. CDR3 length: 15 residues. The CDR3 nucleotides read TGTGCCAGCAGCCACAGGGTTTCGGGTTACACTGAAGCTTTCTTT. This sequence encodes CASSHRVSGYTEAFF.

This clonotype was seen a handful of times. The chain combines TRBV27 with TRBJ2-1; 8 bases align to TRBD1. Germline values: CDR1 MNHEY, CDR2 SMNVEV (reference sequence). There are 14 residues in the CDR3. Trimming took 5 bases from V and 10 from J; bases not matched to a gene: 10. DNA for the CDR3: TGTGCCAGCAGTCGGCCGGGACAGGACAGCGAGCAGTTCTTC. Protein: CASSRPGQDSEQFF.

This clonotype has ten or more counts. The V and J genes are TRBV7-2 and TRBJ2-7; tentative D call: TRBD2 (6 bases). The CDR3 spans 14 residues. Germline loops: CDR1 SGHTA, CDR2 FQGNSA. Trimming shortened V by 0 bases and J by 6 bases, and 12 bases separated the two germline ends. CDR3 DNA: TGTGCCAGCAGCTTAGCCAGCGGGTCAGTCGAGCAGTACTTC. Translating gives CASSLASGSVEQYF.

This chain uses TRBV10-3 with TRBJ1-6; unclear D gene. There are 15 residues in the CDR3. The ends were cut back, 4 bases at V and 6 bases at J, with 13 bases in the middle. Germline values: CDR1 ENHRY, CDR2 SYGVKD. CDR3 sequence reads: CAISVGRRLNSPLHF. The CDR3 DNA follows: TGTGCCATCAGTGTCGGTCGAAGGCTTAATTCACCCCTCCACTTT.